Listed below are T cell receptor beta chains from one sample, sequenced in a study of identical twins. TCRdb recomputed calls from the 5' RACE reads with MiXCR, one row per CDR3 protein. The table has approximately 490,000 distinct CDR3 sequences, approximately 20% seen once. These data are also associated with another study on yellow fever vaccine responses in identical twins.

The sequencing input was CD4+ T cells sorted from blood. These receptors all come from a woman under 30 in good health. Each CDR3 is given with its conserved first and last residue. A D gene is named only where the DNA matches it firmly. Some rows have no size entry. The others give once, few or many, or a class for an expanded clone.

>TRBV12-3/TRBV12-4|TRBD2|TRBJ2-5|-
CASRVGLAGRGTQYF
TGTGCCAGCAGGGTCGGACTAGCGGGCCGGGGGACCCAGTACTTC
>TRBV4-1|TRBD2|TRBJ2-2|-
CASSQVPRGGGASGELFF
TGCGCCAGCAGCCAAGTTCCACGGGGCGGGGGGGCCTCCGGGGAGCTGTTTTTT
>TRBV6-1|-|TRBJ2-2|-
CASSRLGNTGELFF
TGTGCCAGCAGCCGCTTGGGGAACACCGGGGAGCTGTTTTTT
>TRBV29-1|-|TRBJ2-7|-
CSVDGPAGKGEQYF
TGCAGCGTTGATGGCCCGGCCGGGAAGGGGGAGCAGTACTTC
>TRBV20-1|TRBD2|TRBJ2-5|-
CSAKGSGAQETQYF
TGCAGTGCTAAGGGGAGCGGGGCTCAAGAGACCCAGTACTTC
>TRBV19|TRBD1|TRBJ1-1|-
CACSILDRGSEAFF
TGTGCCTGTAGTATCCTGGACAGGGGTTCTGAAGCTTTCTTT
>TRBV6-5|TRBD1|TRBJ2-6|-
CASSYSMGTGDSGANVLTF
TGTGCCAGCAGTTACTCGATGGGGACAGGCGACTCTGGGGCCAACGTCCTGACTTTC
>TRBV7-9|-|TRBJ2-3|few
CASSPNRGLDTQYF
TGTGCCAGCAGCCCGAATAGGGGATTGGATACGCAGTATTTT
>TRBV5-1|TRBD2|TRBJ2-1|-
CASLAGGEYNEQFF
TGCGCCAGCTTAGCGGGGGGGGAGTACAATGAGCAGTTCTTC
>TRBV4-2|TRBD2|TRBJ2-1|-
CASSHSPGEAGGPKNNEQFF
TGTGCCAGCAGCCACTCCCCCGGAGAGGCGGGAGGCCCGAAGAACAATGAGCAGTTCTTC
>TRBV5-6|-|TRBJ2-7|few
CASSLRPSGYYEQYF
TGTGCCAGCAGCTTAAGGCCTAGTGGGTACTACGAGCAGTACTTC
>TRBV4-1|TRBD2|TRBJ2-5|many
CASSQGRGLTQETQYF
TGCGCCAGCAGCCAAGGGAGGGGACTAACTCAAGAGACCCAGTACTTC
>TRBV10-3|-|TRBJ1-2|few
CAISESKGSPSEGYTF
TGTGCCATCAGTGAGTCGAAGGGCTCACCCTCTGAGGGCTACACCTTC
>TRBV6-5|TRBD1|TRBJ1-1|few
CASSFDRVGTEAFF
TGTGCCAGCAGTTTTGACAGGGTTGGCACTGAAGCTTTCTTT
>TRBV4-1|-|TRBJ2-5|-
CASSQGIEGGWETQYF
TGCGCCAGCAGCCAAGGAATCGAAGGAGGGTGGGAGACCCAGTACTTC
>TRBV12-3/TRBV12-4|-|TRBJ2-1|few
CASSFARGHEQFF
TGTGCCAGCAGTTTTGCCAGGGGCCATGAGCAGTTCTTC
>TRBV6-4|-|TRBJ1-2|-
CASSGGQYGYTF
TGTGCCAGCAGCGGAGGACAATATGGCTACACCTTC
>TRBV2|-|TRBJ2-2|-
CASNERTGELFF
TGTGCCAGCAACGAGCGCACAGGGGAGCTGTTTTTT
>TRBV5-5|TRBD2|TRBJ2-3|-
CASSSLFSGRVKDTQYF
TGTGCCAGCAGCTCCCTATTTAGCGGGAGGGTAAAAGATACGCAGTATTTT
>TRBV11-2|TRBD2|TRBJ2-1|-
CASSLDGLAGAPLQGYNEQFF
TGTGCCAGCAGCTTAGATGGGTTAGCGGGAGCTCCTTTGCAAGGCTACAATGAGCAGTTCTTC
>TRBV19|TRBD1|TRBJ1-4|-
CASRPGTVNEKLFF
TGTGCCAGCCGACCTGGGACAGTTAATGAAAAACTGTTTTTT
>TRBV13|-|TRBJ2-1|-
CASSWRVLPYNEQFF
TGTGCCAGCAGCTGGCGGGTTCTACCCTACAATGAGCAGTTCTTC
>TRBV24-1|TRBD2|TRBJ2-1|-
CATSGLGTSYYNEQFF
TGTGCCACCAGTGGCCTCGGGACTAGCTACTACAATGAGCAGTTCTTC
>TRBV29-1|-|TRBJ2-3|-
CSAQRRYFGTDTQYF
TGCAGCGCCCAGAGGCGGTACTTCGGCACAGATACGCAGTATTTT
>TRBV7-9|-|TRBJ2-5|few
CASSRTGNQETQYF
TGTGCCAGCAGCCGAACAGGGAACCAAGAGACCCAGTACTTC
>TRBV11-2|-|TRBJ2-7|-
CASLRTPTYEQYF
TGTGCCAGCCTCCGGACACCCACCTACGAGCAGTACTTC
>TRBV12-3/TRBV12-4|TRBD2|TRBJ2-4|many
CASSPEVLAVQNIQYF
TGTGCCAGCAGCCCCGAGGTTCTAGCGGTGCAAAACATTCAGTACTTC
>TRBV5-6|-|TRBJ2-2|many
CASSLSGPGELFF
TGTGCCAGCAGCTTAAGCGGCCCCGGGGAGCTGTTTTTT
>TRBV15|-|TRBJ2-5|few
CATSRDYVQAETQYF
TGTGCCACCAGCAGAGATTACGTTCAGGCGGAGACCCAGTACTTC
>TRBV4-1|-|TRBJ2-2|few
CASSHAPRVKGRDTGELFF
TGCGCCAGCAGCCATGCCCCTAGGGTCAAGGGGCGGGACACCGGGGAGCTGTTTTTT
>TRBV12-3/TRBV12-4|-|TRBJ2-2|few
CASSHQQPRGELFF
TGTGCCAGCAGTCACCAGCAGCCTCGTGGGGAGCTGTTTTTT
>TRBV4-1|TRBD1|TRBJ1-6|-
CASSQELGTRDRASPLHF
TGCGCCAGCAGCCAAGAGTTGGGTACGCGGGACAGGGCTTCACCCCTCCACTTT
>TRBV27|-|TRBJ2-5|-
CASKATSQETQYF
TGTGCCAGCAAAGCGACTAGCCAAGAGACCCAGTACTTC
>TRBV2|-|TRBJ1-3|few
CASRPGQLFSSGNTIYF
TGTGCCAGCAGGCCAGGACAGCTCTTTAGCTCTGGAAACACCATATATTTT
>TRBV5-6|TRBD1|TRBJ2-5|few
CASSFRQGLRETQYF
TGTGCCAGCAGCTTCAGACAGGGGCTTCGGGAGACCCAGTACTTC
>TRBV20-1|TRBD2|TRBJ2-3|once
CSASKRGGTDTQYF
TGCAGTGCTAGCAAGCGGGGGGGCACAGATACGCAGTATTTT
>TRBV24-1|-|TRBJ1-2|-
CANPGPRCF
TGTGCCAACCCGGGACCGAGATGCTTC
>TRBV2|TRBD1|TRBJ1-2|few
CASKGQNYGYTF
TGTGCCAGCAAGGGACAGAACTATGGCTACACCTTC
>TRBV7-6|-|TRBJ2-3|-
CASSPGEVPDTQYF
TGTGCCAGCAGTCCAGGAGAGGTCCCAGATACGCAGTATTTT
>TRBV10-3|-|TRBJ2-2|-
CAITLGTGELFF
TGTGCCATCACCCTCGGAACCGGGGAGCTGTTTTTT
>TRBV12-3/TRBV12-4|-|TRBJ2-7|-
CASSLGGTQGTEQYF
TGTGCCAGCAGTTTAGGGGGGACCCAGGGGACGGAGCAGTACTTC
>TRBV5-1|-|TRBJ2-5|-
CASSFTQLERETQYF
TGCGCCAGCAGCTTTACCCAATTGGAGAGAGAGACCCAGTACTTC
>TRBV28|TRBD2|TRBJ2-2|-
CASSDIGGVTGELFF
TGTGCCAGCAGTGATATCGGGGGGGTTACCGGGGAGCTGTTTTTT
>TRBV5-3|-|TRBJ2-2|few
CARSQQGRNTGELFF
TGTGCCAGAAGCCAACAGGGCAGGAACACCGGGGAGCTGTTTTTT
>TRBV29-1|-|TRBJ2-5|-
CSVGGQQQETQYF
TGCAGCGTTGGCGGACAGCAGCAAGAGACCCAGTACTTC
>TRBV20-1|-|TRBJ2-1|many
CSARDAFHVYNEQFF
TGCAGTGCTAGGGACGCCTTCCATGTTTACAATGAGCAGTTCTTC
>TRBV13|-|TRBJ2-1|-
CASIAAGSSYNEQFF
TGTGCCAGCATTGCGGCGGGGAGCTCCTACAATGAGCAGTTCTTC
>TRBV12-3/TRBV12-4|TRBD1|TRBJ1-3|-
CATGQGSGNTIYF
TGTGCCACGGGACAGGGCTCTGGAAACACCATATATTTT
>TRBV5-1|TRBD1|TRBJ2-2|few
CASSLTTGGSGELFF
TGCGCCAGCAGCTTGACGACAGGGGGCTCCGGGGAGCTGTTTTTT
>TRBV20-1|-|TRBJ2-7|-
CSARDRAEQSYEQYF
TGCAGTGCTAGAGATCGAGCGGAGCAGTCCTACGAGCAGTACTTC
>TRBV5-1|-|TRBJ2-3|-
CASSLGIAHGTDTQYF
TGCGCCAGCAGCTTGGGGATAGCGCACGGGACAGATACGCAGTATTTT
>TRBV5-5|-|TRBJ1-1|-
CASSPAGSFTEAFF
TGTGCCAGCAGCCCGGCAGGGAGTTTCACTGAAGCTTTCTTT
>TRBV7-2|-|TRBJ1-4|-
CASSLGGTYNEKLFF
TGTGCCAGCAGCTTAGGAGGAACCTATAATGAAAAACTGTTTTTT
>TRBV10-2|TRBD1|TRBJ1-6|-
CASSPGGVNSPLHF
TGCGCCAGCAGTCCAGGGGGCGTTAATTCACCCCTCCACTTT